The sequence of this TCR beta chain was determined in a study of tumor-infiltrating lymphocytes in primary liver carcinoma. Background on the study: Each of the samples returned roughly 3.5 to 8 million productive TCRbeta reads (a yield similar across tissue types).

This CDR3 contains 11 residues. Looked up from germline, CDR1 is SQVTM and CDR2 is ANQGSEA. Note on this clonotype: One end of the junction is discordant with germline, which a read error may explain.

A primer matching the constant region was used to make TCR beta cDNA from approximately 520 ng of total RNA. Three nested multiplex PCR rounds, a slightly modified ARM-PCR, produced the libraries for TCR beta. Each of the first two PCR rounds ran roughly 10 cycles with TRBV1-TRBV30 forward and C-beta reverse primers. TCRdb recomputed calls from the multiplex PCR reads with MiXCR, one row per CDR3 protein. The sample contains roughly 100,000 distinct CDR3 sequences, more than 65% of which appear only once. DNA and RNA were both co-extracted from about 19-30 mg of bulk tissue that had not been sorted. The authors sampled five separate regions per tumor.

This TCR derives from a woman aged 60-70 years with primary liver carcinoma and hepatitis B virus infection. The sequenced sample was liver tumor tissue from sampling region 2. Subset in this sample: tumor region T2, inferior pole. The V and J genes are TRBV29-1 and TRBJ2-3, with D tentatively TRBD1 (5 bases). The CDR3 region has the DNA TGCAGCGTGGCGGACACGGAGAGACTGTACTTT. Amino acid sequence: CSVADTERLYF.